This TCR beta chain was recorded in a study of blood T cell repertoires in COVID-19. Overall study context: Both acute and convalescent COVID-19 samples were obtained from the United States, Italy and Spain. Sample material is recorded as cDNA or gDNA derived from T cells, B-cell-depleted T cells, or PBMCs.

Authors' analysis steps: Amplification of reference gene primers was used by the study to estimate nucleated cell counts. Sequencing was performed with immunoSEQ multiplex PCR; in TCRdb, only in-frame clones are kept and a portion is missing. Clonal size and the V and J genes are those of that table, whereas D and trimming came from the DNA. The profile shows some 74,000 clones, 80% of them singletons. The CDR3 runs 13 residues. The V gene's germline CDR1 is SEHNR and CDR2 FQNEAQ (reference sequence). V was shortened by 0 bases and J by 1 base, with 3 bases between the two germline ends. This clone was picked up many times. Other DNA sequences in the same sample also yield this CDR3.

V usage is TRBV7-9 and J usage is TRBJ1-1; no firm D call. The clonotype was recovered from a human donor in a cohort sampled during active COVID-19. Sequencing was done on a sample of peripheral blood. CDR3 loop: CASSLAANTEAFF. CDR3 DNA sequence: TGTGCCAGCAGCTTAGCAGCGAACACTGAAGCTTTCTTT.